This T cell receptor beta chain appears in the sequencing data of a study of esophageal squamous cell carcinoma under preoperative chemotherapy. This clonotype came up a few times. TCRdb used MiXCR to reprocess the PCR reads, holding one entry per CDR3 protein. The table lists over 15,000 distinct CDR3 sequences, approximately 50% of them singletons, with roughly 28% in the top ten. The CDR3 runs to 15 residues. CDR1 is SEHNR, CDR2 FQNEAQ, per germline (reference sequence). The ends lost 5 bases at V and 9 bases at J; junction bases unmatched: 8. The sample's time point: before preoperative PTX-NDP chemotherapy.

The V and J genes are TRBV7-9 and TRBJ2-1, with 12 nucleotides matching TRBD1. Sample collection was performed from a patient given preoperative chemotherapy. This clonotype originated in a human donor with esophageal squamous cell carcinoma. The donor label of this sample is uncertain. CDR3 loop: CASSDRDRGLSEQFF. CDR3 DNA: TGTGCCAGCAGCGACCGGGACAGGGGGCTTAGTGAGCAGTTCTTC. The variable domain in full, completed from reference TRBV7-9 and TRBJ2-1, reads DTGVSQNPRHKITKRGQNVTFRCDPISEHNRLYWYRQTLGQGPEFLTYFQNEAQLEKSRLLSDRFSAERPKGSFSTLEIQRTEQGDSAMYLCASSDRDRGLSEQFFGPGTRLTVL.